This TCR beta chain was observed in a study of beta chain features in type 1 diabetes (dated by TCRdb to 2016 to 2018). Regarding the study in general: Patients and healthy donors did not differ in mean age, gender distribution, total cell number or subset yield. A total of approximately 110,000,000 sorted cells were examined across all samples, and a strong correlation was observed between cell number per subset and RNA yield. In the study, recently diagnosed type 1 diabetes patients and matched healthy donors were compared on the TCRB repertoires of their sorted circulating CD4+ T cell subsets. Regulatory and stem cell-like memory subsets were obtained from only 8 patients and about 8 healthy donors, while naive and central memory subsets were obtained from all 28 donors. Broader findings and caveats from the paper: Fewer insertions and more nucleotide deletions at VDJ recombination sites were observed in patients with type 1 diabetes, implying thymic rearrangement abnormalities. In all four CD4+ subsets, TCRB CDR3 length was moderately but significantly shorter in type 1 diabetes patients. Only small numbers of individuals were included in the HLA sub-analyses, which left unresolved whether HLA type had any influence on TCRB rearrangement. Sequencing cDNA rather than genomic DNA could over-represent highly expressing activated cells, although activation and CD3 levels did not differ between groups. Naive, central memory and regulatory TCRB repertoires appeared more similar among patients than among healthy donors. PCR may preferentially amplify shorter templates, but because patient and control samples were amplified and corrected together, any resulting skew would affect both groups equally.

Turning to this clone: This clone's antigen is unknown. No much larger clone is present one base from it, and per-base qualities are unavailable.

The High Capacity cDNA Reverse Transcription Kit was used to reverse transcribe all of the isolated RNA, meaning that expressed TCRB transcripts were what got sequenced. Deep immunoSEQ sequencing was applied to naive, central memory and regulatory T cell samples, giving an average of approximately 4 million total reads per sample. Sorted cells were lysed in RLT buffer, and RNA was extracted using DNase-treated RNeasy Micro or Mini kits according to cell number. Each cell subset was processed separately to prevent cross-contamination, with patient and healthy donor samples processed together. The immunoSEQ multiplex PCR was used to amplify TCRB sequences from cDNA, yielding 87-bp fragments that span the CDR3 region. Sequencing of the amplicons was performed on the Illumina HiSeq platform. The paper's processing steps were these. Synthetic template baselines were used to correct PCR bias computationally, reads within Hamming distance 2 were collapsed, and singletons that could not be merged were discarded. Reads were aligned to IMGT to assign V, D and J genes, CDR3 length, and insertions or deletions at six rearrangement sites. Within each subset, clonotype counts were normalized to sorted cell number, after which true diversity and Gini coefficients were computed with the tcR R package. The overlap coefficient, calculated on TCRB nucleotide sequences, was used to measure repertoire sharing. TCRdb holds this immuneACCESS table with in-frame rearrangements only. Some clones are missing; in checked studies, unresolved V genes explain under half, and the rest has no known cause. V, J and clone size are taken as reported in that table, and D and trimming were inferred from the DNA itself. Recorded for this sample are more than 300,000 clones; about a tenth of them occurred a single time. The top ten clones comprise more than 0.8% of the sample.

The germline V gene sets CDR1 to SNHLY and CDR2 to FYNNEI. CDR3 length: 15 amino acids, cysteine to phenylalanine. Solely the CDR3 DNA is kept, with 45 bases framed from the first base. V has 6 bases trimmed and J has 6 bases trimmed; junction bases matching no gene number 5. A single peripheral blood draw of around 0.11 L on average was collected from each donor into heparinised tubes. Using a panel that included CD45RO, CCR7, CD25, CD127, CD95 and CD27, naive, central memory, regulatory and stem cell-like memory CD4+ T cells were sorted on a BD FACSAria II. Purity was above 95% for every sorted population. PBMCs were isolated right away by Lymphoprep density gradient centrifugation and were stained directly, without culture. Samples were stained and sorted in pairs, with one healthy donor and one patient per experiment, so that batch effects were minimized.

The receptor comes from a man aged 30 to 45 with type 1 diabetes. The rearrangement combines TRBV2 with TRBJ2-2, and 12 junction bases match TRBD2. The sequenced material came from central memory CD4+ T cells from blood. The base sequence is TGTGCCAGCAGAAAGACTAGCGGGAGCCCCGGGGAGCTGTTTTTT. This yields the protein CASRKTSGSPGELFF. Where the CDR3 stops, the reference TRBV2 and TRBJ2-2 genes take over; the full variable domain is EPEVTQTPSHQVTQMGQEVILRCVPISNHLYFYWYRQILGQKVEFLVSFYNNEISEKSEIFDDQFSVERPDGSNFTLKIRSTKLEDSAMYFCASRKTSGSPGELFFGEGSRLTVL.